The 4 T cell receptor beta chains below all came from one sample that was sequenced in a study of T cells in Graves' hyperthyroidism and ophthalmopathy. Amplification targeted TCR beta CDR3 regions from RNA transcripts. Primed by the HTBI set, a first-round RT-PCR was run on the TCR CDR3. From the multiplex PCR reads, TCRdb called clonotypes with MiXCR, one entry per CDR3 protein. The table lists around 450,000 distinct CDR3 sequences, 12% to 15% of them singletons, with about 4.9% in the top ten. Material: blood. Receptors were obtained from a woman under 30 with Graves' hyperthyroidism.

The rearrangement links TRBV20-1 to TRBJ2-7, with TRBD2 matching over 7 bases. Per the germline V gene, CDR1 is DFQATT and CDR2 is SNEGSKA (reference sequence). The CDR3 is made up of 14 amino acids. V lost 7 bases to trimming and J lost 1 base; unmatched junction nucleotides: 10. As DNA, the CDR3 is TGCAGTGTTAAGGGACTACCCACTTCCTACGAGCAGTACTTC. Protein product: CSVKGLPTSYEQYF.

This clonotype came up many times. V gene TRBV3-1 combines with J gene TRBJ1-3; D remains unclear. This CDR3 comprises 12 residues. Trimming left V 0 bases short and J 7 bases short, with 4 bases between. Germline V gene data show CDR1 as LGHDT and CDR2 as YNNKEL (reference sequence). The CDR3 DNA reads TGTGCCAGCAGCCAAGACCCTAACACCATATATTTT. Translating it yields CASSQDPNTIYF.

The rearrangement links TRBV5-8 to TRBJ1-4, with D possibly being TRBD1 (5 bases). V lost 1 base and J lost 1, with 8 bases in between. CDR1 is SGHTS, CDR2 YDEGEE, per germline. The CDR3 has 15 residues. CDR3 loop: CASSLRDGTNEKLFF. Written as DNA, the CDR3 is TGTGCCAGCAGCTTGCGGGACGGAACTAATGAAAAACTGTTTTTT.

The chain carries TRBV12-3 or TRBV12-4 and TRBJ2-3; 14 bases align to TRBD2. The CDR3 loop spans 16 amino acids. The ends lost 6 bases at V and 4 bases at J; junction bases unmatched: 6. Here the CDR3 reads CASRLGLAGVSDTQYF. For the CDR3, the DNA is TGTGCCAGCAGACTGGGACTAGCGGGAGTATCAGATACGCAGTATTTT.